The clone carrying this TCR beta chain was recorded a few times. Its antigen is not known. This sample is drawn from a study of T cell repertoires in cytomegalovirus infection. Study-wide background: Newly reported HLA-C-restricted and thoroughly characterized HLA-B-restricted CMV epitopes were employed. Study-wide points: Dominant in the ex vivo response were TCR beta clonotypes restricted by HLA-C and specific for CMV.

Using its own MiXCR run on the reads, TCRdb lists one record per CDR3 protein. The sample records 750,000 to 900,000 distinct CDR3 sequences, roughly 29% being singletons. This CDR3 comprises 14 residues. Losses at the gene ends were 1 base for V and 6 bases for J; bases not matched to a gene: 5. Germline CDR1 reads SEHNR; CDR2 reads FQNEAQ (reference sequence). The receptor's source is a human donor in good health (CMV status not recorded). Some clones in this sample may be carry-over from other donors' samples. This specimen was cultured CD8+ T cells from PBMCs, taken from culture after CMV antigen stimulation. V gene TRBV7-9 combines with J gene TRBJ2-7, with 8 nucleotides matching TRBD2. The CDR3 protein is CASSLGAGVVEQYF. The DNA of the CDR3 is TGTGCCAGCAGCTTAGGAGCGGGGGTGGTCGAGCAGTACTTC.